Given below is one TCR beta chain in context. The antigen remains unidentified. Only in-frame clones appear in the TCRdb table, and some are missing; sequencing was by immunoSEQ multiplex PCR. The sample yields more than 90,000 clones, 93% seen once. V lost 3 bases, J lost 3 bases, and 4 bases stayed unmatched. The CDR3 is 14 amino acids. Germline values: CDR1 SGHNT, CDR2 YYREEE (reference sequence). The data stem from a study of graft-versus-host responses after intestinal transplantation. Study in general: Every recipient had anti-thymocyte globulin induction and two to three years of tacrolimus plus steroids.

Findings and caveats of the study: Among recipient marrow samples, GvH clones were found; some appeared first in ileum or blood.

This sequence was found in a human donor who was the organ donor for an intestinal transplant. The sample in question was unstimulated CD8+ T cells sorted from spleen or lymph node cells, obtained before transplant. This chain joins TRBV5-4 and TRBJ2-7, with TRBD1 matching over 9 bases. The DNA of the CDR3 is TGTGCCAGCAGCTCCGGGACAGGGAGCTACGAGCAGTACTTC. Its protein is CASSSGTGSYEQYF. The full variable domain, rest sourced from reference TRBV5-4 and TRBJ2-7, is ETGVTQSPTHLIKTRGQQVTLRCSSQSGHNTVSWYQQALGQGPQFIFQYYREEENGRGNFPPRFSGLQFPNYSSELNVNALELDDSALYLCASSSGTGSYEQYFGPGTRLTVT.